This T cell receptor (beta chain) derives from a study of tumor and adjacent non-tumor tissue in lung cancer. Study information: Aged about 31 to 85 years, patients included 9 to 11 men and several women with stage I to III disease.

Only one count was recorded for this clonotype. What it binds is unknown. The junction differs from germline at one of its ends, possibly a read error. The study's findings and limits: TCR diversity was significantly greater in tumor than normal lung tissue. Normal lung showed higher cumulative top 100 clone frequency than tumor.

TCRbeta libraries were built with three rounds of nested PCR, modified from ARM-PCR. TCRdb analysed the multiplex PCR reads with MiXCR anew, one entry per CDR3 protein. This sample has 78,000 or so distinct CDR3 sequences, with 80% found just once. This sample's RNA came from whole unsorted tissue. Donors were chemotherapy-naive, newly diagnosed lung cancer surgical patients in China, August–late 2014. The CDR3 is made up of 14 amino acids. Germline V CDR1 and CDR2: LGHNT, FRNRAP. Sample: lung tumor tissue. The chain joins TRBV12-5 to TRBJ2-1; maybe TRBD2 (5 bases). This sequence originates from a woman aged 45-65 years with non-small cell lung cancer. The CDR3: CASGVEGLASERFF. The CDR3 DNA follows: TGTGCTAGTGGTGTGGAAGGGCTAGCATCTGAGCGGTTCTTC.